These 10 T cell receptor beta chains came from one sample sequenced in a study of OX40 agonist ivuxolimab in advanced cancers. Method: immunoSEQ multiplex PCR; TCRdb's copy keeps in-frame clones and lacks some. The table records 120,000 or so clones, just under 95% of them present only once. The specimen comprised CD4+ or CD8+ T cells sorted from blood, sampled in a trial of the OX40 agonist ivuxolimab. All receptors come from an adult with an advanced solid tumor such as melanoma, head and neck, liver or kidney cancer.

The CDR3 reads CASSRGGTGANVLTF. As DNA, the CDR3 is TGTGCCAGCTCACGAGGGGGCACTGGGGCCAACGTCCTGACTTTC. This chain joins TRBV25-1 and TRBJ2-6, with 7 bases lining up with TRBD1. The J segment lost 2 bases and the V segment lost 8 bases, leaving 6 bases of the junction unmatched. Germline V gene lookup returns CDR1 MGHDK and CDR2 SYGVNS. This CDR3 has 15 amino acids.

The chain joins TRBV7-2 to TRBJ1-3, with 7 bases identical to TRBD1. Trimming at V came to 5 bases and at J to 5 bases, leaving 3 bases not matched to a gene. This CDR3 region has 13 residues. Germline assignment: CDR1 SGHTA and CDR2 FQGNSA. The CDR3 loop is CASSAGQRNTIYF. The CDR3 DNA reads TGTGCCAGCAGCGCGGGACAGCGAAACACCATATATTTT.

The chain recombines TRBV28 with TRBJ2-2; no clear D gene. Trimming shortened V by 6 bases and J by 0 bases, and 11 bases separated the two germline ends. This CDR3 contains 15 residues. The V gene's germline CDR1 is MDHEN and CDR2 SYDVKM. CDR3: CASSPPAANTGELFF. The CDR3 DNA sequence: TGTGCCAGCAGCCCCCCAGCAGCGAACACCGGGGAGCTGTTTTTT. Full variable domain (missing parts from reference TRBV28 and TRBJ2-2): DVKVTQSSRYLVKRTGEKVFLECVQDMDHENMFWYRQDPGLGLRLIYFSYDVKMKEKGDIPEGYSVSREKKERFSLILESASTNQTSMYLCASSPPAANTGELFFGEGSRLTVL.

This chain links TRBV2 with TRBJ1-1; TRBD1 matches at 8 bases. The CDR3 length is 15 residues. CDR1 is SNHLY and CDR2 is FYNNEI in the germline V gene. The V segment lost 10 bases and the J segment 3 bases; nucleotides outside the gene matches: 13. The CDR3 nucleotides are TGTGCCACCTGGACAGGGAATTCTCCCTACACTGAAGCTTTCTTT. Translated, it gives CATWTGNSPYTEAFF.

The V gene is TRBV13, the J gene TRBJ2-2; D possibly corresponds to TRBD1 (5 bases). Trimming removed 4 bases from V and 0 bases from J, with 6 bases in between. In germline, CDR1 is PRHDT, CDR2 FYEKMQ (reference sequence). The CDR3 spans 14 residues. In DNA form, the CDR3 reads TGTGCCAGCAGCTCGGACACGAACACCGGGGAGCTGTTTTTT. Its translation is CASSSDTNTGELFF.

This clone was seen a few times. The chain is built from TRBV2 and TRBJ1-5, with TRBD1 as a possible D gene (5 bases). The CDR3 runs to 14 residues. Germline-derived CDR1 and CDR2 are SNHLY and FYNNEI. V shed 9 bases and J shed 0 bases, with 12 bases lying between them. The CDR3 region is CASTQESSNQPQHF. The CDR3 DNA reads TGTGCCAGTACACAGGAGTCTAGCAATCAGCCCCAGCATTTT.

This chain's CDR3 is CASSLGETGELFF. The DNA for the CDR3 is TGTGCCAGCAGCTTGGGGGAAACCGGGGAGCTGTTTTTT. The gene calls are TRBV5-4 and TRBJ2-2; D unresolved. The CDR3 sequence is 13 residues long. V lost 0 bases, J lost 5 bases, and 5 bases lay in between. Germline V gene data show CDR1 as SGHNT and CDR2 as YYREEE (reference sequence).

Notes on this clone: One end of the junction fails to match germline, which may point to a read error. Additional DNA sequences in this sample encode the identical CDR3. V usage is TRBV18 and J usage is TRBJ2-5; 7 positions match TRBD1. This CDR3 spans 12 amino acids. Germline CDR1 and CDR2: KGHSH and LQKENI. DNA for the CDR3: TGTGCCAGCTCCCCACAGGGGGAGACCCAGTACTTC. This encodes CASSPQGETQYF.

This rearrangement joins TRBV28 to TRBJ2-7, with 7 bases aligning to TRBD2. Germline V lookup: CDR1 MDHEN, CDR2 SYDVKM. J was trimmed by 6 bases and V by 2 bases; bases with no gene match: 10. This CDR3 has 15 amino acids. The CDR3 region is CASSLAGDAVFEQYF. In DNA, the CDR3 is TGTGCCAGCAGTTTAGCGGGAGATGCCGTGTTCGAGCAGTACTTC.

The chain uses TRBV11-2 and TRBJ1-5; D uncertain. Germline lookup yields CDR1 SGHAT and CDR2 FQNNGV. The CDR3 length is 15 residues. V was pared by 3 bases and J by 10 bases, with 19 bases between. This CDR3 reads CASSFVSDRGSPQHF. Here the CDR3 DNA reads TGTGCCAGCAGCTTCGTTTCGGACCGAGGGAGCCCCCAGCATTTT. The complete variable domain, with remaining parts taken from reference TRBV11-2 and TRBJ1-5, reads EAGVAQSPRYKIIEKRQSVAFWCNPISGHATLYWYQQILGQGPKLLIQFQNNGVVDDSQLPKDRFSAERLKGVDSTLKIQPAKLEDSAVYLCASSFVSDRGSPQHFGDGTRLSIL.